This T cell receptor (beta chain) was sequenced in a study of shared clonotypes between healthy human individuals (dated by TCRdb to the early 2020s). Turning to the overall study: The cohort comprised a couple of women and a few men aged 18 to 49 years. To estimate repertoire size and how much clonotypes are shared between individuals, the study performed deep sequencing of blood TCR repertoires from about five healthy adults. To increase sequencing depth and limit assay-specific biases, TCR repertoire library preparation and sequencing were carried out by different laboratories using diverse techniques. Per donor, leukapheresis produced somewhere between about 0.94 and 9 billion PBMCs.

Points the paper makes about the study in general: Pairwise subsampling indicated that sequencing depth was expected to affect the degree of clonotype sharing among donors. Sampling was restricted to blood, and TCR repertoires in tissue are likely to differ from TCR repertoires in blood. The genetic and exposure-history diversity represented was limited by the small number of donors.

At the junction V is shortened by 1 base and J by 3 bases; bases outside the gene matches: 2. From the cysteine up to the phenylalanine, the CDR3 has a length of 15 residues. The CDR3 DNA has 45 bases and is translated from base 1. As encoded in the germline V gene, CDR1 is LGHNA while CDR2 is YNFKEQ. Using the deep immunoSEQ assay, TCR CDR3 regions were amplified from genomic DNA by multiplex PCR. Genomic DNA extracted from each cell subset was distributed evenly over all wells of several immunoSEQ 96-well plates, and each plate served as one replicate. For unsorted PBMC, 250 to 350 ng of genomic DNA, equivalent to approximately 30,000 T cell genomes, went into each replicate PCR. Unsorted PBMC genomic DNA was sequenced across ten immunoSEQ deep assay plates. Purified libraries were quantified with a Qubit 3.0 fluorometer, sized on a Bioanalyzer 2100, and re-quantified with the KAPA Library Quantification kit. Each immunoSEQ 96-well plate was sequenced on its own single-read 150-cycle Illumina NextSeq 550 flow cell. Processing in the source paper ran as follows. Because the immunoSEQ output included only junctional sequences and no quality scores, the filtering could not be the same as the filtering used for full-length reads. Sequences were annotated with PyIR, a Python wrapper for IgBLAST v1.9, and V/J genes and CDR3 were assigned using IMGT germline references. Any read was removed if the V/J assignment was weak (E-value above 1e-6), the CDR3 was missing, or the read contained stop codons, out-of-frame junctions, or ambiguous translated residues. V3J clonotypes were defined as sequences sharing an identical inferred V gene, J gene, and CDR3 amino acid sequence. The percentage overlap between two repertoires was calculated by dividing the number of shared unique clonotypes by the size of the smaller repertoire. Three approaches were used to assess repertoire richness: RTK rarefaction, the Chao1 estimator, and Recon v2.1 estimates of unobserved clonotypes. TCRdb stores this immuneACCESS table with in-frame sequences only. Part of the clones is absent; in the studies checked, under half of the shortfall reflects unresolved V genes, and no reason is known for the rest. The V and J calls and clone size are taken from that table; D and trimming were inferred from the DNA. The sample has 100,000 or so clones on record, less than 50% of them singletons. Around 16% of the sample comes from the top ten.

Only a few counts were recorded for this clone. Its antigen is not yet known. No base quality values were provided; no much bigger clone lies one nucleotide off. The donors were healthy, HIV-negative adults who had no recently reported acute infections or vaccinations. Only Caucasian adults living in Nashville, Tennessee, USA were represented among the donors. For unsorted samples, about 90 million PBMCs were counted and genomic DNA was extracted with the QIAamp DNA Blood Mini kit. Blood was collected by leukapheresis, and PBMCs were isolated by Ficoll-Histopaque density gradient centrifugation and then cryopreserved in liquid nitrogen vapor phase.

The chain employs TRBV4-2 and TRBJ2-3; 9 bases in the junction line up with TRBD2. This TCR derives from a woman in her 40s in good health. Some clones in this sample may be carry-over from other donors' samples. Sequenced input: PBMCs. The CDR3: CASSQGTSETDTQYF. The DNA reads TGTGCCAGCAGCCAAGGGACTAGCGAAACAGATACGCAGTATTTT.